Below are 17 T cell receptor beta chains sequenced from a single sample in a study of T-cell memory formation after mild COVID-19. TCRdb used MiXCR to reprocess the 5' RACE reads, holding one entry per CDR3 protein. The repertoire includes around 420,000 distinct CDR3 sequences, 20% to 25% of them detected once, and 8.5% to 9% sits in the top ten. Material for sequencing was PBMCs or a T cell subset sorted from them (not recorded which). These receptors all stem from an adult woman who had mild COVID-19 (a few samples of this study predate the infection). Cell type and time point are not known.

The sample holds a few counts of this clonotype. V gene TRBV30 combines with J gene TRBJ2-7, with D unresolved. Per germline, CDR1 GTSNPN and CDR2 SVGIG (reference sequence). This CDR3 contains 13 residues. Deletions cut 0 bases from V and 0 bases from J, with 6 bases between. The CDR3 here is CAWSVGLSYEQYF. CDR3 bases: TGTGCCTGGAGTGTAGGGCTCTCCTACGAGCAGTACTTC.

The chain joins TRBV7-9 to TRBJ2-7; 12 bases fit TRBD2. The CDR3 runs to 15 residues. The junction had 8 bases not matched to a gene; V was cut back by 5 bases and J by 6 bases. Germline loops: CDR1 SEHNR, CDR2 FQNEAQ (reference sequence). The CDR3 loop reads CASSLPGLAGPEQYF. The CDR3 DNA follows: TGTGCCAGCAGCCTACCGGGACTAGCGGGCCCCGAGCAGTACTTC.

This clonotype was observed at least ten times. The V call is TRBV4-3, the J call TRBJ2-7, with a tentative D call TRBD1 (6 bases). This CDR3 is 15 amino acids long. V was trimmed by 1 base and J by 1 base, leaving 11 bases between them. Germline values: CDR1 LGHNA, CDR2 YSLEER. The CDR3 is CASSQGTGRSYEQYF. The CDR3 DNA follows: TGCGCCAGCAGCCAAGGAACAGGGCGATCCTACGAGCAGTACTTC.

This clonotype was recorded a few times. The rearrangement links TRBV4-3 to TRBJ2-7, with 7 bases that match TRBD2. V shed 4 bases, J shed 2 bases, and the junction held 5 bases outside the gene matches. CDR1 is LGHNA and CDR2 is YSLEER in the germline V gene. There are 14 residues in the CDR3. DNA of the CDR3: TGCGCCAGCAGCCCAGGCGGGAGCCCCTACGAGCAGTACTTC. As protein: CASSPGGSPYEQYF.

There are many counts of this clonotype. The chain links TRBV20-1 to TRBJ2-5, with 8 bases matching TRBD2. The CDR3 has 17 amino acids. Germline V lookup: CDR1 DFQATT, CDR2 SNEGSKA (reference sequence). J gave up 4 bases and V 6 bases, and 19 bases lay outside the gene matches. The CDR3 DNA sequence: TGCAGTGCGCGGGGGGAGCGGGACTCCAATATGCGAGAGACCCAGTACTTC. This gives the protein CSARGERDSNMRETQYF.

This sequence joins TRBV4-1 and TRBJ2-7; 9 bases match TRBD2. CDR1 is MGHRA and CDR2 is YSYEKL in the germline V gene. V lost 0 bases, J lost 2 bases, and 5 bases stayed unmatched. The CDR3 contains 16 residues. The CDR3 protein is CASSQELSSGTYEQYF. DNA for the CDR3: TGCGCCAGCAGCCAAGAATTGTCTAGCGGGACCTACGAGCAGTACTTC.

Only a few counts were recorded for this clonotype. The chain couples TRBV7-8 to TRBJ1-1; no clear D. The CDR3 length is 14 residues. CDR1 is SGHVS and CDR2 is FQNEAQ in the germline V gene. The germline V and J ends were trimmed by 5 bases and 0 bases, with 10 bases remaining between them. The CDR3 bases are TGTGCCAGCAGCCCCAAGAGGGTGAACACTGAAGCTTTCTTT. Translating it yields CASSPKRVNTEAFF.

The rearrangement joins TRBV6-6 to TRBJ1-3, with D uncertain. V was clipped by 5 bases and J by 0 bases, with 20 bases between them. Germline V lookup: CDR1 MNHNY, CDR2 SVGAGI (reference sequence). The CDR3 covers 18 residues. This CDR3 is CASSLNVDLGISGNTIYF. Written as DNA, the CDR3 is TGTGCCAGCAGTCTCAACGTGGACCTAGGTATCTCTGGAAACACCATATATTTT.

The chain joins TRBV7-9 to TRBJ2-5; perhaps TRBD1 as D (5 bases). Germline assignment: CDR1 SEHNR and CDR2 FQNEAQ (reference sequence). The CDR3 is made up of 14 amino acids. Between the trimmed V and J ends, which lost 5 bases and 4 bases, there was a span of 14 bases. CDR3 DNA: TGTGCCAGCAGCCCCCGCTTTGGGGCAGAGACCCAGTACTTC. Amino acids: CASSPRFGAETQYF.

The table lists this clonotype with a few counts. The junction does not match germline at one end; this may be a read error. The rearrangement links TRBV10-3 to TRBJ2-7; no clear D gene. The CDR3 has 11 amino acids. Germline V CDR1 and CDR2: ENHRY, SYGVKD. Written as DNA, the CDR3 is TGTGCCATCAGCCACCAGGACCCGCTAGTCTTC. Protein product: CAISHQDPLVF.

This clonotype was observed a few times. The chain employs TRBV15 and TRBJ2-1; D not resolved. The CDR3 consists of 16 residues. The germline CDR1 and CDR2 sequences are LNHNV and YYDKDF (reference sequence). Trimming removed 0 bases from V and 4 bases from J, with 13 bases in between. This chain's CDR3 is CATSRDLGRNYNEQFF. DNA for the CDR3: TGTGCCACCAGCAGAGATCTCGGACGGAATTACAATGAGCAGTTCTTC.

This clonotype was counted at least ten times. The rearrangement links TRBV11-2 to TRBJ2-1; 10 positions agree with TRBD1. The CDR3 runs 15 residues. CDR1 and CDR2 (germline): SGHAT, FQNNGV. V lost 5 bases and J lost 4; bases outside the gene matches: 5. CDR3: CASSPGTGAYNEQFF. For the CDR3, the DNA is TGTGCCAGCAGCCCGGGGACAGGGGCTTACAATGAGCAGTTCTTC. Complete variable domain (other parts from reference TRBV11-2 and TRBJ2-1): EAGVAQSPRYKIIEKRQSVAFWCNPISGHATLYWYQQILGQGPKLLIQFQNNGVVDDSQLPKDRFSAERLKGVDSTLKIQPAKLEDSAVYLCASSPGTGAYNEQFFGPGTRLTVL.

This sequence joins TRBV5-1 and TRBJ2-1; D is unclear. The V end lost 7 bases, the J end lost 2 bases, and 10 bases lay between the germline ends. The CDR3 loop spans 13 amino acids. CDR1 is SGHRS and CDR2 is YFSETQ in the germline V gene. The CDR3 loop is CASRTETYNEQFF. The CDR3 DNA is TGCGCCAGCCGGACGGAGACCTACAATGAGCAGTTCTTC.

In this sample, this clonotype turned up many times. The chain carries TRBV5-1 and TRBJ2-7; unclear D gene. Germline-derived CDR1 and CDR2 are SGHRS and YFSETQ. The CDR3 runs to 13 residues. Trimming cost V 3 bases and J 2 bases, with 9 bases left between them. The CDR3 loop reads CASSYPGTYEQYF. The DNA of the CDR3 is TGCGCCAGCAGCTACCCTGGGACCTACGAGCAGTACTTC.

The V call is TRBV7-9, the J call TRBJ2-1; D unclear. Germline values: CDR1 SEHNR, CDR2 FQNEAQ (reference sequence). CDR3 length: 13 amino acids. Trimming removed 5 bases from V and 7 bases from J, with 12 bases in between. CDR3 in amino acids: CASSIYPSNEQFF. In DNA form, the CDR3 reads TGTGCCAGCAGCATCTACCCGTCGAATGAGCAGTTCTTC.

This clonotype occurred many times. The V gene is TRBV6-1, the J gene TRBJ2-5, with 12 bases aligning to TRBD2. CDR1 MNHNS and CDR2 SASEGT come from the germline V gene. The CDR3 has 16 amino acids. Losses at the gene ends were 4 bases for V and 1 base for J; bases not matched to a gene: 4. The CDR3 sequence is CASSVLAGGLQETQYF. In nucleotides, the CDR3 is TGTGCCAGCAGTGTCCTAGCGGGGGGGCTCCAAGAGACCCAGTACTTC.

This clonotype appeared a few times. The V and J genes are TRBV3-1 and TRBJ2-7; weak D call: TRBD2 (5 bases). The germline V and J ends were trimmed by 4 bases and 9 bases, with 16 bases remaining between them. Germline CDR1 and CDR2: LGHDT and YNNKEL (reference sequence). CDR3 length: 13 amino acids. As DNA, the CDR3 is TGTGCCAGCAGCCCAGAGGGAAGGTTGGGGCAGTACTTC. Its translation is CASSPEGRLGQYF.